This is a list of T cell receptor beta chains from one sample in a study of blood T cells in healthy people across ages. TCRdb analysed the 5' RACE reads with MiXCR anew, one entry per CDR3 protein. The data hold around 700,000 distinct CDR3 sequences, with roughly 25% observed a single time. This sample was also put to use in a study of T cells of mothers and their children.

The specimen was blood. The receptors were sampled from a boy between 5 and 17 years old in good health. Both conserved end residues are part of each CDR3. The order of the fields is V gene, J gene, clone size, D gene, CDR3 protein, CDR3 DNA. A D gene is named only where the DNA matches it firmly. The size entry is marked missing in some rows and otherwise reads once, few, many or a size class.

TRBV6-2/TRBV6-3	TRBJ2-1	few	-	CASSPVRGKVVQFF	TGTGCCAGCAGCCCGGTAAGGGGTAAGGTCGTGCAGTTCTTC
TRBV6-1	TRBJ2-7	-	-	CASSEGGRASYEQYF	TGTGCCAGCAGTGAAGGGGGCAGGGCTTCCTACGAGCAGTACTTC
TRBV7-3	TRBJ1-1	few	-	CASSGSPGLTEAFF	TGTGCCAGCAGCGGATCCCCGGGGTTAACTGAAGCTTTCTTT
TRBV5-1	TRBJ2-5	few	-	CASSGRWRETQYF	TGCGCCAGCAGCGGACGGTGGCGGGAGACCCAGTACTTC
TRBV5-1	TRBJ2-5	few	TRBD2	CASSSGTSLQETQYF	TGCGCCAGCAGCTCCGGGACTAGCCTTCAAGAGACCCAGTACTTC
TRBV5-6	TRBJ2-1	-	TRBD2	CASSLKRGGLLKSNEQFF	TGTGCCAGCAGCTTAAAGCGGGGGGGCCTCTTGAAGTCCAATGAGCAGTTCTTC
TRBV25-1	TRBJ2-7	-	-	CASSNPGQSSYEQYF	TGTGCCAGCAGCAACCCTGGTCAAAGCTCCTACGAGCAGTACTTC
TRBV4-1	TRBJ1-5	few	TRBD1	CASSQDTGGNQPQHF	TGCGCCAGCAGCCAAGATACAGGGGGCAATCAGCCCCAGCATTTT
TRBV20-1	TRBJ2-3	few	TRBD2	CSARLAGRDTQYF	TGCAGTGCAAGACTAGCGGGAAGAGATACGCAGTATTTT
TRBV6-5	TRBJ2-1	few	TRBD2	CASSYSVVAGPGEQFF	TGTGCCAGCAGTTACTCGGTGGTAGCGGGCCCGGGTGAGCAGTTCTTC
TRBV5-1	TRBJ2-5	-	-	CASSTSHAGSQETQYF	TGCGCCAGCAGCACTAGCCACGCAGGATCCCAAGAGACCCAGTACTTC
TRBV2	TRBJ2-1	few	-	CASTAWGNEQFF	TGTGCCAGCACTGCTTGGGGCAATGAGCAGTTCTTC
TRBV9	TRBJ2-1	many	-	CASSGRDAPYNEQFF	TGTGCCAGCAGCGGGCGGGATGCCCCCTACAATGAGCAGTTCTTC
TRBV27	TRBJ2-3	-	TRBD1	CASSLWGQGFTDTQYF	TGTGCCAGCAGTTTGTGGGGACAGGGTTTCACAGATACGCAGTATTTT
TRBV6-5	TRBJ1-4	-	-	CASSYGLGSGLFF	TGTGCCAGCAGTTACGGGTTAGGGAGTGGCCTGTTTTTT
TRBV5-5	TRBJ2-5	few	-	CASSLTGIGEETQYF	TGTGCCAGCAGCTTGACAGGGATAGGGGAAGAGACCCAGTACTTC
TRBV28	TRBJ2-5	few	-	CASSLSTGYEETQYF	TGTGCCAGCAGTTTATCGACGGGCTACGAAGAGACCCAGTACTTC